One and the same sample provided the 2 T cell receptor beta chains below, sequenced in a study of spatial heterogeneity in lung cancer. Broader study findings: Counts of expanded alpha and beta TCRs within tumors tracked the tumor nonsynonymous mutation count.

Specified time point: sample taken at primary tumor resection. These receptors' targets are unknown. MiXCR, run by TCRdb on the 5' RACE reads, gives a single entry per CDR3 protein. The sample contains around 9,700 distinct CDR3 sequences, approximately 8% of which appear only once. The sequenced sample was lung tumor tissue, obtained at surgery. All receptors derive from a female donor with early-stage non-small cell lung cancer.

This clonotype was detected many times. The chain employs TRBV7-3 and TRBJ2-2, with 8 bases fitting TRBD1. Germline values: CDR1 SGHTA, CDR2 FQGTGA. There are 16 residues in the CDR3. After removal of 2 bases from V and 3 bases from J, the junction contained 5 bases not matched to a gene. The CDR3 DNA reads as TGTGCCAGCAGCTTAGGACAGGGACGGTACACCGGGGAGCTGTTTTTT. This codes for CASSLGQGRYTGELFF. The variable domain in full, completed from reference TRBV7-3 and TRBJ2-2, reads GAGVSQTPSNKVTEKGKYVELRCDPISGHTALYWYRQSLGQGPEFLIYFQGTGAADDSGLPNDRFFAVRPEGSVSTLKIQRTERGDSAVYLCASSLGQGRYTGELFFGEGSRLTVL.

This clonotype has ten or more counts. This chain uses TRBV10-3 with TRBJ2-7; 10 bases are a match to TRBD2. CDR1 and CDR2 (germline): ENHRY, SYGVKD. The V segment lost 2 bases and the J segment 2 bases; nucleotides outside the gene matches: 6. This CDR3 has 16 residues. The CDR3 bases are TGTGCCATCAGTGAGGGGTTAGCGGGGGGAGCCTACGAGCAGTACTTC. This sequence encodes CAISEGLAGGAYEQYF.